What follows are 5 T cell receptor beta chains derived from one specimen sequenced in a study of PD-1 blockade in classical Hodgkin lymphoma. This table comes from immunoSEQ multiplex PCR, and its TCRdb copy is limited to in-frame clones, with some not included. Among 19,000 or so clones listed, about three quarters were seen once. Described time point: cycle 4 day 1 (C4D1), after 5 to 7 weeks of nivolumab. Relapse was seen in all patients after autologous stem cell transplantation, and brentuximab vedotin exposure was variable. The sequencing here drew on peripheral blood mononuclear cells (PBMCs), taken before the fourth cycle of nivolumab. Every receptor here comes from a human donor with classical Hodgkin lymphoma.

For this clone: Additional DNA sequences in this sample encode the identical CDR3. The CDR3 protein is CASSSEAVGGGYEQYF. The CDR3 DNA reads as TGCGCCAGCAGCTCGGAAGCGGTCGGGGGGGGCTACGAGCAGTACTTC. The rearrangement joins TRBV5-1 to TRBJ2-7, with 8 bases identical to TRBD2. The CDR3 extends over 16 amino acids. The V gene's germline CDR1 is SGHRS and CDR2 YFSETQ. The junction had 11 bases not matched to a gene; V was cut back by 3 bases and J by 3 bases. Combining the CDR3 with reference TRBV5-1 and TRBJ2-7 gives the whole variable domain KAGVTQTPRYLIKTRGQQVTLSCSPISGHRSVSWYQQTPGQGLQFLFEYFSETQRNKGNFPGRFSGRQFSNSRSEMNVSTLELGDSALYLCASSSEAVGGGYEQYFGPGTRLTVT.

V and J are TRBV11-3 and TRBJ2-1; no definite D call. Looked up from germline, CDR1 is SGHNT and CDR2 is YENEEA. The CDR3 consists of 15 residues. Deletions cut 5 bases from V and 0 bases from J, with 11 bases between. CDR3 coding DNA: TGTGCCAGCAGCGACACTATAAGCTCCTACAATGAGCAGTTCTTC. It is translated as CASSDTISSYNEQFF.

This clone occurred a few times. Here the CDR3 reads CASSEAWGPHEQFF. The CDR3 DNA reads as TGTGCCAGCAGTGAAGCGTGGGGACCCCATGAGCAGTTCTTC. The genes are TRBV6-1 and TRBJ2-1, with D possibly called TRBD1 or TRBD2 (5 bases each). Trimming removed 0 bases from V and 8 bases from J, with 11 bases in between. Germline V gene lookup returns CDR1 MNHNS and CDR2 SASEGT. This CDR3 has 14 amino acids.

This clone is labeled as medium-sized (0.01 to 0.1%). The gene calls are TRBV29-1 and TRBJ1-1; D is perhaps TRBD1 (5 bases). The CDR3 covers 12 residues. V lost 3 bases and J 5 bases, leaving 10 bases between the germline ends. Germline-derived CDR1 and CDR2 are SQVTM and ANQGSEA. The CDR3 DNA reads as TGCAGCGTTGATTGGGACGAGACTGAAGCTTTCTTT. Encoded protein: CSVDWDETEAFF.

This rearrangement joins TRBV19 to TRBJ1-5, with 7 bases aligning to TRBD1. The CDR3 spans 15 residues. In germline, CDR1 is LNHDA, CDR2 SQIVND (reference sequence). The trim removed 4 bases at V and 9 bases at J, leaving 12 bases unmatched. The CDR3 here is CASSRREGASGPQHF. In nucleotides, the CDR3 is TGTGCCAGTAGTAGGAGGGAGGGGGCCTCAGGGCCCCAGCATTTT.